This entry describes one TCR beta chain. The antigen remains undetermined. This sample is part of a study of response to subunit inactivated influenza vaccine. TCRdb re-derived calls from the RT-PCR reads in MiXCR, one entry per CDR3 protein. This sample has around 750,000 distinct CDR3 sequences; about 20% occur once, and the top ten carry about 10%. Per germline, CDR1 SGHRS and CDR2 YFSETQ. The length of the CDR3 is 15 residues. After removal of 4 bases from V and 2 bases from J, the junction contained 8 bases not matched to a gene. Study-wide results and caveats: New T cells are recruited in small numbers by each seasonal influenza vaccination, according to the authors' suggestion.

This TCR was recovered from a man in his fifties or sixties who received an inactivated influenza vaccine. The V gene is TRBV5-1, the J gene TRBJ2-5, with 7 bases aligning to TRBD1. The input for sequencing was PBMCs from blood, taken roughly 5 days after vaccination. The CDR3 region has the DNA TGCGCCAGCAGCGCAGACAGGGAGAGACAAGAGACCCAGTACTTC. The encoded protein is CASSADRERQETQYF. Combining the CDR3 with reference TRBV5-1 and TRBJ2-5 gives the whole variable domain KAGVTQTPRYLIKTRGQQVTLSCSPISGHRSVSWYQQTPGQGLQFLFEYFSETQRNKGNFPGRFSGRQFSNSRSEMNVSTLELGDSALYLCASSADRERQETQYFGPGTRLLVL.